Presented here are 21 T cell receptor beta chains from one specimen sequenced in a study of blood T cells in healthy people across ages. Using a J-beta primer mix together with a sample-barcoded 5' primer, a second PCR was run for about 6 to 11 cycles. TCRdb used MiXCR to reprocess the 5' RACE reads, holding one entry per CDR3 protein. The table lists about a million distinct CDR3 sequences, about 48% of them singletons, with roughly 13% in the top ten. The specimen sequenced was blood. The source is a man aged 25-40 years in good health.

This clonotype is labeled as medium-sized. The chain links TRBV20-1 to TRBJ2-1; maybe TRBD1 (6 bases). The germline CDR1 and CDR2 sequences are DFQATT and SNEGSKA (reference sequence). Trimming removed 0 bases from V and 10 bases from J, with 10 bases in between. This CDR3 has 12 residues. Here the CDR3 reads CSARDRGQEQFF. The CDR3 nucleotides are TGCAGTGCTAGAGATCGAGGACAGGAGCAGTTCTTC.

The J gene is TRBJ1-2, the V gene TRBV3-1, with D maybe TRBD1 (6 bases). Germline V gene lookup returns CDR1 LGHDT and CDR2 YNNKEL (reference sequence). V was pared by 0 bases and J by 8 bases, with 19 bases between. CDR3 size: 16 residues. The chain's CDR3 is CASSQESLQGVSGYTF. Here the CDR3 DNA reads TGTGCCAGCAGCCAAGAATCGTTACAGGGAGTAAGCGGCTACACCTTC.

This clonotype has only one observation. The V gene is TRBV27, the J gene TRBJ2-5; tentatively, D is TRBD1 (6 bases). V shed 3 bases and J shed 9 bases, with 23 bases lying between them. The CDR3 contains 16 residues. The germline V gene encodes CDR1 MNHEY and CDR2 SMNVEV (reference sequence). The CDR3 region is CASSFIAEGGPGAQYF. The CDR3 DNA reads as TGTGCCAGCAGTTTTATCGCGGAAGGTGGGCCAGGGGCCCAGTACTTC.

V gene TRBV7-2 combines with J gene TRBJ1-1; possible D gene TRBD1, 5 bases. Germline V gives CDR1 SGHTA, CDR2 FQGNSA. V was shortened by 5 bases and J by 1 base, with 20 bases between the two germline ends. This CDR3 is built from 17 residues. The CDR3 nucleotides read TGTGCCAGCAGCCCGACGGACACCAACTGGGGGAACACTGAAGCTTTCTTT. Its translation is CASSPTDTNWGNTEAFF.

The V and J genes are TRBV12-3 or TRBV12-4 and TRBJ2-4; TRBD1 matches at 8 bases. The J call is doubtful: the DNA matches TRBJ2-7 better. There are 14 residues in the CDR3. The CDR3 sequence: CASSGGQGIYEQYF. CDR3 DNA sequence: TGTGCCAGCAGTGGAGGACAGGGTATATACGAGCAGTACTTC.

V and J are TRBV7-9 and TRBJ2-5; 11 positions agree with TRBD2. After removal of 3 bases from V and 5 bases from J, the junction contained 5 bases not matched to a gene. The length of the CDR3 is 15 residues. Germline-derived CDR1 and CDR2 are SEHNR and FQNEAQ (reference sequence). The CDR3 nucleotides read TGTGCCAGCAGCTTTCTAGCGGGGGGTGAGGAGACCCAGTACTTC. Amino acids: CASSFLAGGEETQYF.

V is TRBV12-3 or TRBV12-4 and J is TRBJ1-2; 9 bases map to TRBD1. The CDR3 is made up of 12 amino acids. The V segment lost 5 bases and the J segment 6 bases; nucleotides outside the gene matches: 1. This CDR3 is CASSTGGDGYTF. The CDR3 DNA reads TGTGCCAGCAGTACAGGGGGCGATGGCTACACCTTC.

The chain employs TRBV7-9 and TRBJ1-5, with D perhaps matching TRBD1 (5 bases). This CDR3 contains 15 residues. Germline V CDR1 and CDR2: SEHNR, FQNEAQ (reference sequence). Trimming pared 6 bases from V and 2 bases from J, leaving 14 bases between. The CDR3 DNA sequence: TGTGCCAGCAGTCGCGGCAGGGAAGGCAATCAGCCCCAGCATTTT. Its protein product is CASSRGREGNQPQHF.

This clonotype came up a few times. The CDR3 loop is CASTVDRGIHGYTF. CDR3 coding DNA: TGTGCCAGCACCGTGGACAGGGGTATCCATGGCTACACCTTC. The rearrangement joins TRBV7-9 to TRBJ1-2; TRBD1 aligns across 9 bases. Germline V CDR1 and CDR2: SEHNR, FQNEAQ (reference sequence). The CDR3 is 14 amino acids. Trimming cost V 7 bases and J 6 bases; bases outside gene matches: 9.

DNA of the CDR3: TGTGCCAGCAGCCCCCTGGACGGGAGCTCCTACAATGAGCAGTTCTTC. It yields the protein CASSPLDGSSYNEQFF. This chain joins TRBV3-1 and TRBJ2-1; a weak D match, TRBD2 (6 bases). The germline V and J ends were trimmed by 4 bases and 0 bases, with 13 bases remaining between them. Germline V gives CDR1 LGHDT, CDR2 YNNKEL (reference sequence). This CDR3 comprises 16 residues.

This clonotype was found a few times. V is TRBV4-1 and J is TRBJ2-3; D not resolved. V lost 2 bases, J lost 5 bases, and 5 bases lay in between. From germline, CDR1 is MGHRA and CDR2 YSYEKL. There are 12 residues in the CDR3. CDR3 sequence (DNA): TGCGCCAGCAGCCAAATTCAAGATACGCAGTATTTT. It yields the protein CASSQIQDTQYF.

V usage is TRBV29-1 and J usage is TRBJ2-1, with D unclear. There are 13 residues in the CDR3. The V and J ends lost 4 bases and 7 bases respectively, with 14 bases between them. Per germline, CDR1 SQVTM and CDR2 ANQGSEA. The CDR3 loop reads CSVGPAEYNEQFF. The CDR3 DNA reads as TGCAGCGTTGGCCCAGCCGAGTATAATGAGCAGTTCTTC.

This chain links TRBV20-1 with TRBJ2-3, with TRBD1 as a possible D gene (5 bases). Trimming removed 6 bases from V and 1 base from J, with 20 bases in between. Germline CDR1 reads DFQATT; CDR2 reads SNEGSKA (reference sequence). The CDR3 is 16 residues long. The CDR3 protein is CSAPIGRAKGTDTQYF. The CDR3 DNA sequence: TGCAGTGCCCCTATAGGCAGGGCGAAGGGCACAGATACGCAGTATTTT.

The chain uses TRBV6-4 and TRBJ2-1; the D gene is possibly TRBD1 (6 bases). CDR3 length: 15 residues. Trimming took 2 bases from V and 8 from J, leaving 16 bases between them. Germline CDR1 and CDR2: MRHNA and SNTAGT. The CDR3 nucleotides read TGTGCCAGCAGTGACCCCGGCTGGGGGCTTGATGAGCAGTTCTTC. Protein product: CASSDPGWGLDEQFF.

The chain has TRBV20-1 and TRBJ2-7; 9 positions match TRBD1. Germline assignment: CDR1 DFQATT and CDR2 SNEGSKA (reference sequence). This CDR3 spans 14 amino acids. CDR3 nucleotides: TGCAGCGCACGGGACAGGGCAGGGTCCTACGAGCAGTACTTC. It is translated as CSARDRAGSYEQYF.

The V call is TRBV6-4, the J call TRBJ2-1, with a tentative D call TRBD2 (6 bases). The V gene lost 6 bases and the J gene lost 8 bases, with 20 bases spanning the gap. Germline CDR1 MRHNA, CDR2 SNTAGT. The CDR3 consists of 15 residues. This CDR3 reads CASSRGKAGMDEQFF. In DNA, the CDR3 is TGTGCCAGCAGCCGGGGGAAGGCAGGCATGGATGAGCAGTTCTTC.

Note on this clonotype: One junction end disagrees with the germline gene, perhaps due to a read error. The genes are TRBV6-2 or TRBV6-3 and TRBJ2-1; the D call may be TRBD1 or TRBD2 (5 bases each). The CDR3 covers 13 residues. CDR1 is MNHEY, CDR2 SVGEGT, per germline. The CDR3 loop is CASRGVDGNVQFF. In DNA, the CDR3 is TGTGCCAGCAGGGGGGTGGACGGGAATGTGCAGTTCTTC.

The rearrangement links TRBV6-2 or TRBV6-3 to TRBJ2-1; 13 bases agree with TRBD2. This CDR3 contains 15 residues. Trimming removed 6 bases from V and 5 bases from J; junction bases left unmatched: 4. The germline CDR1 and CDR2 sequences are MNHEY and SVGEGT. DNA for the CDR3: TGTGCCAGCAGCCGGACTAGCGGGAGTGACAATGAGCAGTTCTTC. It encodes CASSRTSGSDNEQFF.

This clonotype was recorded a few times. The rearrangement links TRBV12-3 or TRBV12-4 to TRBJ1-1, with 7 bases matching TRBD1. Losses at the gene ends were 3 bases for V and 7 bases for J; bases not matched to a gene: 5. The CDR3 runs 13 residues. In nucleotides, the CDR3 is TGTGCCAGCAGTTTTGGAGGGGGCGTTGAAGCTTTCTTT. Residues: CASSFGGGVEAFF.

This sequence joins TRBV14 and TRBJ2-2; TRBD2 matches 8 bases. Germline-derived CDR1 and CDR2 are SGHDN and FVKESK. The V gene end was trimmed by 0 bases and the J gene end by 6 bases; junction bases not matched to a gene: 6. This CDR3 is 16 amino acids long. CDR3 DNA sequence: TGTGCCAGCAGCCAAGATCGACTAGCGTTCGCCGGGGAGCTGTTTTTT. Translating gives CASSQDRLAFAGELFF.

This clonotype was observed once. The chain links TRBV12-3 or TRBV12-4 to TRBJ1-4; no reliable D call. Trimming took 2 bases from V and 0 from J, leaving 7 bases between them. The CDR3 runs to 15 residues. The CDR3 DNA reads TGTGCCAGCAGTTTAAGGATATCAACTAATGAAAAACTGTTTTTT. Translated, it gives CASSLRISTNEKLFF.